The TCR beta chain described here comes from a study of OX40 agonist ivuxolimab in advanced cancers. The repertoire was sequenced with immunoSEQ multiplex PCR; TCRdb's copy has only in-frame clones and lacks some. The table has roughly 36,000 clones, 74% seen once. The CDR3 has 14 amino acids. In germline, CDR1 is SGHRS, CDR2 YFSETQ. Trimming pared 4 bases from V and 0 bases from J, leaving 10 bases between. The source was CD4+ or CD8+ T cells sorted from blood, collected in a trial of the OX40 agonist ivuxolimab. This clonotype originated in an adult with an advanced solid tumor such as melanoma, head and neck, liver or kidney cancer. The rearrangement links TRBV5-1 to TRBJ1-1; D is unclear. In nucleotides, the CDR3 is TGCGCCAGCAGCCCCAGCCTCATGAACACTGAAGCTTTCTTT. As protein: CASSPSLMNTEAFF.